This T cell receptor (beta chain) emerged from a study of T cells in women clearing cervical HPV infection. Study-wide context: Case blood drawn at lesion detection; control blood after infection cleared. Cases' blood sampling followed lesion detection by median approximately 150 days (90 to 200).

With respect to this clone: The target antigen is unknown. Coverage ceases 3 residues before the CDR3 finishes, and the germline J gene fills in the end.

CDR3 length: 18 amino acids. Germline trimming cut 3 bases from V and 5 bases from J; bases unmatched to any gene: 10. CDR1 and CDR2 (germline): KGHSH, LQKENI. Clones were read by immunoSEQ multiplex PCR, and TCRdb kept only the in-frame ones, dropping some. In all, the sample yields some 31,000 clones. General study results and limits: Richness differences could reflect unmeasured T-cell content per sample.

This sequence joins TRBV18 and TRBJ2-3; 14 positions match TRBD2. The clonotype originates from a woman between 18 and 70 years old with a cervical HPV16 infection that either progressed to CIN3+ or cleared (not recorded which). What was sequenced was blood buffy coat. CDR3 sequence: CASSPPGLAGDPKDTQYF. The sequenced CDR3 bases are TGTGCCAGCTCACCTCCGGGACTAGCGGGGGACCCCAAAGATACG.